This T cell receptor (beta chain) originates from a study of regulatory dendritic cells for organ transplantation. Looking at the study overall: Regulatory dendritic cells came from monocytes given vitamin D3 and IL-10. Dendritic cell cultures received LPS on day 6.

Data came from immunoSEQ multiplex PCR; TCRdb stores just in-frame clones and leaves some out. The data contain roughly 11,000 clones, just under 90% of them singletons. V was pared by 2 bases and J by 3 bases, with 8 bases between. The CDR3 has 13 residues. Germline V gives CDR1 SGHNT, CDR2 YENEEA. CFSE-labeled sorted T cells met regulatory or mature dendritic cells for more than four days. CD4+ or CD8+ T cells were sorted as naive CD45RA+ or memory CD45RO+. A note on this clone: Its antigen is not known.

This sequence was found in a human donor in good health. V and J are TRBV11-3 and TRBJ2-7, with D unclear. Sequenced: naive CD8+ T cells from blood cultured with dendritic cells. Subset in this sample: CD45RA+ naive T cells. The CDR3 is CASSLSHSYEQYF. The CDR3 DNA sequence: TGTGCCAGCAGCTTATCCCACAGCTACGAGCAGTACTTC.